This record covers a single T cell receptor (beta chain). The data derive from a study of blood T cell repertoires in COVID-19. On the study more broadly: Sources were T cells, B-cell-depleted T cells, or PBMCs; the material itself was cDNA or gDNA.

Method: immunoSEQ multiplex PCR; TCRdb's copy keeps in-frame clones and lacks some. Altogether approximately 140,000 clones are present, approximately 81% being singletons, with the ten largest covering 1.1% to 1.5%. The sample taken for sequencing was peripheral blood. This receptor was identified in a man aged 55-75 years with acute or convalescent COVID-19.

The CDR3 coding sequence is TGTGCCAGCAGCGTAGCCACTAGCACAGATACGCAGTATTTT. Encoded protein: CASSVATSTDTQYF. V and J are TRBV9 and TRBJ2-3; D uncertain. This CDR3 contains 14 residues. V lost 0 bases and J lost 0, with 5 bases in between. In germline, CDR1 is SGDLS, CDR2 YYNGEE.